This entry lists 8 T cell receptor beta chains sequenced from one sample in a study of OX40 agonist ivuxolimab in advanced cancers. Sequencing was performed with immunoSEQ multiplex PCR; in TCRdb, only in-frame clones are kept and a portion is missing. The top ten clones hold more than 20% of a sample with approximately 13,000 clones, around two thirds of them seen once. Source: CD4+ or CD8+ T cells sorted from blood, taken in a trial of the OX40 agonist ivuxolimab. The source is an adult with an advanced solid tumor such as melanoma, head and neck, liver or kidney cancer.

The chain joins TRBV4-3 to TRBJ1-2; D unclear. The CDR3 length is 17 residues. V dropped 0 bases and J dropped 4 bases, with 18 bases sitting between them. The germline V gene has CDR1 LGHNA and CDR2 YSLEER. The CDR3 protein is CASSQERTTAWSYGYTF. CDR3 sequence (DNA): TGCGCCAGCAGCCAAGAGCGGACCACAGCCTGGTCCTATGGCTACACCTTC.

The chain joins TRBV28 to TRBJ2-7, with 12 bases that match TRBD1. Losses at the gene ends were 6 bases for V and 5 bases for J; bases not matched to a gene: 8. Germline V gene lookup returns CDR1 MDHEN and CDR2 SYDVKM. CDR3 length equals 15 residues. CDR3 coding DNA: TGTGCCAGCAGAGATAGCCGGGACAGGGGGCACGAGCAGTACTTC. Its translation is CASRDSRDRGHEQYF.

The chain has TRBV7-6 and TRBJ2-2; 9 positions agree with TRBD1. The CDR3 runs to 16 residues. Germline CDR1 SGHVS, CDR2 FNYEAQ. With V trimmed by 5 bases and J by 4 bases, 8 bases remained unmatched. CDR3 coding DNA: TGTGCCAGCAGCGCGGACAGGGGCGGGGGCACCGGGGAGCTGTTTTTT. This gives the protein CASSADRGGGTGELFF.

The chain combines TRBV7-8 with TRBJ2-2; the D gene is possibly TRBD2 (6 bases). Looked up from germline, CDR1 is SGHVS and CDR2 is FQNEAQ. V lost 1 base, J lost 3 bases, and 18 bases lay in between. The CDR3 totals 18 residues. CDR3 sequence reads: CASSLGEAGPQYTGELFF. CDR3 DNA: TGTGCCAGCAGCTTAGGGGAGGCAGGGCCCCAATACACCGGGGAGCTGTTTTTT.

This clone has just a few counts. This chain uses TRBV11-2 with TRBJ2-7, with 8 nucleotides matching TRBD2. The ends lost 2 bases at V and 4 bases at J; junction bases unmatched: 1. The CDR3 spans 13 residues. Germline V lookup: CDR1 SGHAT, CDR2 FQNNGV. For the CDR3, the DNA is TGTGCCAGCAGCTTAAGCGGGAGTTACGAGCAGTACTTC. Translation gives CASSLSGSYEQYF. Looking up the rest from reference TRBV11-2 and TRBJ2-7 gives the full variable domain: EAGVAQSPRYKIIEKRQSVAFWCNPISGHATLYWYQQILGQGPKLLIQFQNNGVVDDSQLPKDRFSAERLKGVDSTLKIQPAKLEDSAVYLCASSLSGSYEQYFGPGTRLTVT.

This clone was counted a single time. The rearrangement uses TRBV5-1 and TRBJ2-7; the match to TRBD2 covers 8 bases. V lost 1 base and J lost 0; bases outside the gene matches: 0. Germline V gene sequence: CDR1 SGHRS, CDR2 YFSETQ. This CDR3 spans 14 amino acids. The CDR3 loop reads CASSLTSGSYEQYF. In nucleotides, the CDR3 is TGCGCCAGCAGCTTGACTAGCGGCTCCTACGAGCAGTACTTC.

The chain combines TRBV4-3 with TRBJ1-4, with D perhaps matching TRBD1 (5 bases). Trimming left V 0 bases short and J 6 bases short, with 17 bases between. This CDR3 has 17 amino acids. Germline V lookup: CDR1 LGHNA, CDR2 YSLEER. CDR3 nucleotide sequence: TGCGCCAGCAGCCAAGAGGCAGGGAGGCTGTTTGATGAAAAACTGTTTTTT. Translation: CASSQEAGRLFDEKLFF.

The chain employs TRBV9 and TRBJ2-1; D gene ambiguous. CDR1 SGDLS and CDR2 YYNGEE come from the germline V gene. V lost 0 bases and J 8 bases, leaving 21 bases between the germline ends. The CDR3 sequence is 17 residues long. In DNA form, the CDR3 reads TGTGCCAGCAGCGTAGGTTCCGGCTCATCGAGGATCGATGAGCAGTTCTTC. It encodes CASSVGSGSSRIDEQFF.